These 21 T cell receptor beta chains share one sample of origin, sequenced in a study of shared clonotypes between healthy human individuals. TCRdb's table, derived via immunoSEQ multiplex PCR, lists solely in-frame clones and lacks some. Of 2 million to 2.5 million clones listed, under 97% were seen once; the top ten hold 0.1% to 0.15%. The sequenced material came from naive CD4+ T cells sorted from blood. The subset was: CD45RA+ positively selected. The receptors come from a man in his late teens or twenties in good health.

V usage is TRBV7-2 and J usage is TRBJ2-5; D possibly corresponds to TRBD2 (6 bases). The V end was cut by 5 bases, the J end by 2 bases, with 15 bases between. The CDR3 spans 15 residues. CDR1 and CDR2 (germline): SGHTA, FQGNSA. The CDR3 is CASSLQGLPQETQYF. CDR3 coding DNA: TGTGCCAGCAGCCTTCAGGGACTTCCTCAAGAGACCCAGTACTTC.

The gene calls are TRBV2 and TRBJ1-1, with 8 bases that match TRBD1. There are 15 residues in the CDR3. CDR1 and CDR2 from the germline V gene are SNHLY and FYNNEI. The junction had 10 bases not matched to a gene; V was cut back by 6 bases and J by 4 bases. The CDR3 spells CASSSSGTGVTEAFF. The DNA for the CDR3 is TGTGCCAGCAGCTCCTCCGGGACAGGAGTCACTGAAGCTTTCTTT.

This clone was recorded only once. The chain links TRBV25-1 to TRBJ1-1; 7 bases agree with TRBD1. J was trimmed by 4 bases and V by 2 bases; bases with no gene match: 10. Germline-derived CDR1 and CDR2 are MGHDK and SYGVNS. CDR3 length equals 16 residues. CDR3 sequence: CASSEMGRSGGTEAFF. CDR3 nucleotide sequence: TGTGCCAGCAGTGAAATGGGCCGGTCAGGGGGCACTGAAGCTTTCTTT.

This clone has just a few counts. This CDR3 is also generated by other DNA sequences in the sample. The V gene is TRBV6-5, the J gene TRBJ2-7; 7 bases map to TRBD2. V dropped 2 bases and J dropped 3; count of bases not matched to a gene: 1. The CDR3 has 13 amino acids. Germline loops: CDR1 MNHEY, CDR2 SVGAGI. As DNA, the CDR3 is TGTGCCAGCAGTTACGGCGGGAGCTACGAGCAGTACTTC. Protein product: CASSYGGSYEQYF.

V usage is TRBV2 and J usage is TRBJ1-2; D call uncertain. The CDR3 extends over 11 amino acids. Trimming left V 8 bases short and J 4 bases short, with 8 bases between. Germline CDR1 is SNHLY and CDR2 is FYNNEI. The CDR3 DNA is TGTGCCAGCTTTGGACGCTATGGCTACACCTTC. Residues: CASFGRYGYTF.

The chain combines TRBV25-1 with TRBJ1-4; TRBD1 might be the D (5 bases). V dropped 4 bases and J dropped 7 bases, with 13 bases sitting between them. Germline V gene sequence: CDR1 MGHDK, CDR2 SYGVNS. The CDR3 runs to 14 residues. In DNA, the CDR3 is TGTGCCAGCAGTGGGGGGGGGTTTGGTGAAAAACTGTTTTTT. Translating it yields CASSGGGFGEKLFF.

This clone occurred a few times. This chain joins TRBV25-1 and TRBJ2-7; D possibly corresponds to TRBD2 (6 bases). CDR1 and CDR2 from the germline V gene are MGHDK and SYGVNS. CDR3 length: 11 residues. Trimming cost V 11 bases and J 3 bases, with 11 bases left between them. The CDR3 region is CAGGKGYEQYF. CDR3 coding DNA: TGTGCCGGCGGGAAGGGCTACGAGCAGTACTTC.

The chain couples TRBV5-4 to TRBJ1-2; 9 bases line up with TRBD1. CDR3 length: 16 residues. V was pared by 0 bases and J by 3 bases, with 6 bases of the junction left unmatched. Germline V CDR1 and CDR2: SGHNT, YYREEE (reference sequence). The CDR3 is CASSLVGQGLDYGYTF. The DNA for the CDR3 is TGTGCCAGCAGCTTGGTAGGACAGGGGTTGGACTATGGCTACACCTTC.

The chain joins TRBV19 to TRBJ2-2; D is uncertain. The germline V gene encodes CDR1 LNHDA and CDR2 SQIVND (reference sequence). The ends were cut back, 7 bases at V and 3 bases at J, with 9 bases in the middle. The CDR3 length is 13 residues. In DNA form, the CDR3 reads TGTGCCAGTAACCCCGGCCACACCGGGGAGCTGTTTTTT. Amino acid sequence: CASNPGHTGELFF. Full variable domain (outside the CDR3, taken from reference TRBV19 and TRBJ2-2): DGGITQSPKYLFRKEGQNVTLSCEQNLNHDAMYWYRQDPGQGLRLIYYSQIVNDFQKGDIAEGYSVSREKKESFPLTVTSAQKNPTAFYLCASNPGHTGELFFGEGSRLTVL.

The rearrangement uses TRBV4-1 and TRBJ2-1; 7 positions agree with TRBD2. There are 14 residues in the CDR3. Germline V gene lookup returns CDR1 MGHRA and CDR2 YSYEKL. J lost 10 bases, V lost 2 bases, and 8 bases had no gene match. Here the CDR3 reads CASSQPGGSWEQFF. Written as DNA, the CDR3 is TGCGCCAGCAGCCAACCGGGAGGATCGTGGGAGCAGTTCTTC.

This clone showed up just a few times. The chain recombines TRBV2 with TRBJ1-2; no clear D gene. CDR1 SNHLY and CDR2 FYNNEI come from the germline V gene. This CDR3 comprises 14 residues. Deletions cut 4 bases from V and 3 bases from J, with 12 bases between. CDR3 loop: CASSANGVDYGYTF. Written as DNA, the CDR3 is TGTGCCAGCAGTGCAAACGGAGTGGACTATGGCTACACCTTC.

The CDR3 reads CALLTGSGTEAFF. CDR3 in DNA: TGTGCCTTACTTACAGGGAGTGGAACTGAAGCTTTCTTT. The rearrangement links TRBV6-1 to TRBJ1-1; D may be TRBD1 (6 bases). The length of the CDR3 is 13 residues. Germline V gives CDR1 MNHNS, CDR2 SASEGT. The V gene lost 11 bases and the J gene lost 5 bases, with 18 bases spanning the gap.

J is TRBJ1-1 and V is TRBV29-1, with a weak D call TRBD1 (5 bases). Per the germline V gene, CDR1 is SQVTM and CDR2 is ANQGSEA. The CDR3 consists of 12 residues. V was cut by 8 bases and J by 1 base, with 11 bases left in between. This CDR3 reads CSTGTANTEAFF. The DNA of the CDR3 is TGCAGCACGGGGACGGCGAACACTGAAGCTTTCTTT.

The rearrangement joins TRBV5-4 to TRBJ2-7, with D possibly TRBD2 on 6 matching bases. The CDR3 totals 18 residues. Germline loops: CDR1 SGHNT, CDR2 YYREEE (reference sequence). Trimming cost V 1 base and J 2 bases, with 22 bases left between them. The CDR3 protein is CASSLRGRSVGGTYEQYF. For the CDR3, the DNA is TGTGCCAGCAGCTTGCGGGGACGTAGCGTGGGGGGAACCTACGAGCAGTACTTC.

V usage is TRBV30 and J usage is TRBJ2-1, with 7 bases matching TRBD2. Germline V CDR1 and CDR2: GTSNPN, SVGIG (reference sequence). This CDR3 is built from 16 residues. The V and J ends lost 5 bases and 3 bases, in that order; junction bases with no gene match: 13. The CDR3 reads CAWDEGLAAGYNEQFF. The CDR3 DNA reads as TGTGCCTGGGATGAGGGTCTAGCGGCCGGCTACAATGAGCAGTTCTTC.

J is TRBJ2-3 and V is TRBV7-2; TRBD2 matches at 7 bases. V was pared by 6 bases and J by 8 bases, with 8 bases of the junction left unmatched. The CDR3 covers 13 residues. Germline values: CDR1 SGHTA, CDR2 FQGNSA. The CDR3 coding sequence is TGTGCCAGCAGGCGGGAGCTTGGGCGTACGCAGTATTTT. It is translated as CASRRELGRTQYF.

The genes are TRBV5-1 and TRBJ2-4, with 8 bases fitting TRBD2. CDR1 SGHRS and CDR2 YFSETQ come from the germline V gene. This CDR3 spans 14 amino acids. V trimming: 3 bases; J trimming: 5 bases; junction bases outside the gene matches: 4. The CDR3 sequence is CASSSGLGENIQYF. CDR3 DNA sequence: TGCGCCAGCAGCTCGGGACTAGGGGAAAACATTCAGTACTTC. The whole variable domain, filled in from reference TRBV5-1 and TRBJ2-4, reads KAGVTQTPRYLIKTRGQQVTLSCSPISGHRSVSWYQQTPGQGLQFLFEYFSETQRNKGNFPGRFSGRQFSNSRSEMNVSTLELGDSALYLCASSSGLGENIQYFGAGTRLSVL.

The rearrangement joins TRBV11-2 to TRBJ2-2, with TRBD1 matching over 11 bases. The length of the CDR3 is 16 residues. The J segment lost 7 bases and the V segment lost 1 base, leaving 5 bases of the junction unmatched. Germline V gene sequence: CDR1 SGHAT, CDR2 FQNNGV. CDR3 nucleotide sequence: TGTGCCAGCAGCTTAGTAGGGACAGGGGGAGGCGGGGAGCTGTTTTTT. Amino acid sequence: CASSLVGTGGGGELFF.

This CDR3 is CASTGARWDTIYF. For the CDR3, the DNA is TGTGCCAGTACCGGGGCCCGGTGGGACACCATATATTTT. This chain uses TRBV19 with TRBJ1-3, with D tentatively TRBD1 (5 bases). The ends were cut back, 7 bases at V and 8 bases at J, with 15 bases in the middle. Germline lookup yields CDR1 LNHDA and CDR2 SQIVND (reference sequence). This CDR3 contains 13 residues. Full variable domain (missing parts from reference TRBV19 and TRBJ1-3): DGGITQSPKYLFRKEGQNVTLSCEQNLNHDAMYWYRQDPGQGLRLIYYSQIVNDFQKGDIAEGYSVSREKKESFPLTVTSAQKNPTAFYLCASTGARWDTIYFGEGSWLTVV.

This clone was seen just once. CDR3 DNA sequence: TGTGCCACCAGCTCTCGTGAAAGGCTGGGGGGCACAGATACGCAGTATTTT. Protein sequence: CATSSRERLGGTDTQYF. This rearrangement joins TRBV15 to TRBJ2-3; either TRBD1 or TRBD2 may supply D (5 bases each). V lost 5 bases to trimming and J lost 1 base, with 19 bases between them. CDR1 LNHNV and CDR2 YYDKDF come from the germline V gene (reference sequence). The CDR3 has 17 amino acids. The variable domain in full, completed from reference TRBV15 and TRBJ2-3, reads DAMVIQNPRYQVTQFGKPVTLSCSQTLNHNVMYWYQQKSSQAPKLLFHYYDKDFNNEADTPDNFQSRRPNTSFCFLDIRSPGLGDTAMYLCATSSRERLGGTDTQYFGPGTRLTVL.

Comments on this clone: This specimen includes other DNA sequences encoding the same CDR3. The chain uses TRBV9 and TRBJ1-1; 9 bases are a match to TRBD1. Unmatched junction bases numbered 7, after V lost 2 bases and J lost 8 bases. The germline gives CDR1 SGDLS, CDR2 YYNGEE. The CDR3 runs 14 residues. The CDR3 DNA sequence: TGTGCCAGCAGCGTCGATCCGGGACAGGGAGAAGCTTTCTTT. Its protein is CASSVDPGQGEAFF.